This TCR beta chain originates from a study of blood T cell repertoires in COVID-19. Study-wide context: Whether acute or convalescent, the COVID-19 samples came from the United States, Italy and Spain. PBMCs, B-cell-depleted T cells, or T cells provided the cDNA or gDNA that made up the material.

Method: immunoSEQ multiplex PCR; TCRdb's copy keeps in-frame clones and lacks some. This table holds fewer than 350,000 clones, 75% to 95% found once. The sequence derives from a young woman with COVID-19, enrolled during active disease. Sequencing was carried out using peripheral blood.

The DNA for the CDR3 is TGTGCCAGCAGTCCCCAGGGGGACACCGGGGAGCTGTTTTTT. This codes for CASSPQGDTGELFF. This rearrangement joins TRBV28 to TRBJ2-2, with TRBD1 matching 7 bases. This CDR3 has 14 residues. The junction had 3 bases not matched to a gene; V was cut back by 5 bases and J by 3 bases. Germline lookup yields CDR1 MDHEN and CDR2 SYDVKM.